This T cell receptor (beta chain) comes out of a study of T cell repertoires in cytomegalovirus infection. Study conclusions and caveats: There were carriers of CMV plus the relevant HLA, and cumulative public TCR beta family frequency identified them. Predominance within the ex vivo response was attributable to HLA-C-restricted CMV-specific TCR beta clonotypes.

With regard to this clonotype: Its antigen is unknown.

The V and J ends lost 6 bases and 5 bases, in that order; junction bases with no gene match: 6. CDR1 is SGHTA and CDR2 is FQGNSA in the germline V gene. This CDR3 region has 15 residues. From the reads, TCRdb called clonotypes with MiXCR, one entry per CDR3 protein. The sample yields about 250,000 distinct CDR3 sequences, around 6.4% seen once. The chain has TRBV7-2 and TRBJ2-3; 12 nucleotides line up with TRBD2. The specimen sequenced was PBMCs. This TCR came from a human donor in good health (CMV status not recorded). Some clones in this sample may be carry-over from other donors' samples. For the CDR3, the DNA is TGTGCCAGCAGTCCTAGCGGGGGGGCCGGAGATACGCAGTATTTT. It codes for CASSPSGGAGDTQYF.